This entry lists 27 T cell receptor beta chains sequenced from one sample in a study of CXCR3-negative and CXCR3-positive naive CD8 T cells. Overall study results and limits: Greater hydrophobicity was found in TRB CDR3s of CXCR3-positive naive cells than of CXCR3-negative naive cells.

Their recognized antigens are unknown. Carrying UMI labels, the TRB cDNA libraries were prepared through 5' RACE. TCRdb re-analyzed the 5' RACE reads; it lists each CDR3 protein once, without DNA. This sample carries 85,000 to 130,000 distinct CDR3 sequences, with roughly 0.38% going to the ten biggest clones. Sequencing was carried out using naive CXCR3+ CD8+ T cells from blood. Subset indicated: CD45RO-CCR7+CD27+CD95- naive CD8+ T cells expressing CXCR3 (TNR3+). These receptors all stem from a human donor in good health. Some clones in this sample may be carry-over from other donors' samples.

The chain is built from TRBV19 and TRBJ2-7; without DNA, the TCRdb call of TRBD1 cannot be checked. Germline assignment: CDR1 LNHDA and CDR2 SQIVND (reference sequence). This CDR3 comprises 15 residues. CDR3: CASNPGWGAVYEQYF.

This chain connects TRBV11-3 to TRBJ2-1. This CDR3 spans 16 amino acids. The germline V gene encodes CDR1 SGHNT and CDR2 YENEEA. The CDR3 is CASTSPWLQLLNEQFF.

The chain couples TRBV12-3 or TRBV12-4 to TRBJ2-1; TCRdb names TRBD2, which stays unverified in the absence of DNA. The CDR3 totals 14 residues. The CDR3 region is CASSMTSGYNEQFF.

The rearrangement joins TRBV6-4 to TRBJ2-2; TCRdb designates TRBD1, a call that cannot be tested without DNA. Per the germline V gene, CDR1 is MRHNA and CDR2 is SNTAGT. CDR3 length equals 17 residues. CDR3 sequence reads: CASSPDPGTTNTGELFF.

The chain carries TRBV5-4 and TRBJ1-1. The CDR3 covers 15 residues. In germline, CDR1 is SGHNT, CDR2 YYREEE (reference sequence). The CDR3 spells CASSLPLGLNTEAFF.

CDR3 in amino acids: CAISDIDDEQYF. The rearrangement uses TRBV10-3 and TRBJ2-7. Germline V lookup: CDR1 ENHRY, CDR2 SYGVKD. CDR3 length: 12 amino acids.

The chain employs TRBV28 and TRBJ2-1; the D call of TRBD1 rests on TCRdb alone, since no DNA is present to check it. The CDR3 runs 14 residues. Germline CDR1 and CDR2: MDHEN and SYDVKM. This chain's CDR3 is CASSFEAGRVEQFF.

The rearrangement uses TRBV20-1 and TRBJ2-1; TCRdb indicates TRBD1, and absent DNA this call remains unverified. This CDR3 comprises 13 residues. Germline CDR1 reads DFQATT; CDR2 reads SNEGSKA (reference sequence). CDR3 sequence reads: CSRDRLSGYEQFF.

The chain carries TRBV6-1 and TRBJ2-1; TCRdb selects TRBD2, and the lack of DNA leaves this call unchecked. CDR3 length: 15 amino acids. Germline V gives CDR1 MNHNS, CDR2 SASEGT. This chain's CDR3 is CASSENSGRLNEQFF.

The chain uses TRBV4-2 and TRBJ1-2. There are 11 residues in the CDR3. Germline V lookup: CDR1 LGHNA, CDR2 YNFKEQ. The CDR3 reads CASSQDEGYTF.

The chain joins TRBV15 to TRBJ2-5. The length of the CDR3 is 14 residues. CDR1 and CDR2 (germline): LNHNV, YYDKDF (reference sequence). CDR3 region: CATSRASRQETQYF.

V is TRBV12-5 and J is TRBJ2-5; there is no DNA to check the TCRdb D call of TRBD1. This CDR3 contains 15 residues. Per the germline V gene, CDR1 is LGHNT and CDR2 is FRNRAP. The CDR3 sequence is CASALWQAGGETQYF.

V usage is TRBV13 and J usage is TRBJ2-7; no DNA is available, so the TRBD1 call from TCRdb remains unchecked. Germline values: CDR1 PRHDT, CDR2 FYEKMQ (reference sequence). This CDR3 is 14 amino acids long. CDR3 protein: CASSVGQNEYEQYF.

V gene TRBV28 combines with J gene TRBJ2-5; checking the TCRdb D call of TRBD2 is not possible without DNA. Germline values: CDR1 MDHEN, CDR2 SYDVKM. The CDR3 extends over 14 amino acids. This chain's CDR3 is CASSLRVAGETQYF.

The genes are TRBV6-6 and TRBJ2-7. This CDR3 region has 13 residues. Germline values: CDR1 MNHNY, CDR2 SVGAGI (reference sequence). The CDR3 here is CASSYQESYEQYF.

The chain has TRBV5-1 and TRBJ2-7; as DNA is missing, the TRBD2 call by TCRdb cannot be tested. Looked up from germline, CDR1 is SGHRS and CDR2 is YFSETQ. This CDR3 spans 13 amino acids. The CDR3 loop reads CASSLVGEGEQYF.

This chain links TRBV5-6 with TRBJ2-3; TCRdb selects TRBD2, and the lack of DNA leaves this call unchecked. The CDR3 length is 15 residues. Germline CDR1 reads SGHDT; CDR2 reads YYEEEE. This chain's CDR3 is CASSSVAGVLDTQYF. Variable domain in full (rest from reference TRBV5-6 and TRBJ2-3): DAGVTQSPTHLIKTRGQQVTLRCSPKSGHDTVSWYQQALGQGPQFIFQYYEEEERQRGNFPDRFSGHQFPNYSSELNVNALLLGDSALYLCASSSVAGVLDTQYFGPGTRLTVL.

J is TRBJ2-6 and V is TRBV5-6; as DNA is missing, the TRBD1 call by TCRdb cannot be tested. The CDR3 runs 20 residues. The germline V gene has CDR1 SGHDT and CDR2 YYEEEE. The CDR3 here is CASSLGAGPHGQSGANVLTF.

The chain joins TRBV6-6 to TRBJ1-6. The CDR3 extends over 14 amino acids. Germline-derived CDR1 and CDR2 are MNHNY and SVGAGI (reference sequence). CDR3 residues: CASSLSAYNSPLHF.

The chain has TRBV6-5 and TRBJ2-7; TCRdb designates TRBD1, a call that cannot be tested without DNA. The germline gives CDR1 MNHEY, CDR2 SVGAGI. This CDR3 comprises 13 residues. CDR3 amino acids: CASSWGRTYEQYF.

The chain links TRBV20-1 to TRBJ2-3; TCRdb indicates TRBD2, and absent DNA this call remains unverified. CDR3 length: 13 residues. Germline CDR1 DFQATT, CDR2 SNEGSKA (reference sequence). The CDR3: CSARSTSVIPQYF.

V and J are TRBV29-1 and TRBJ2-2. From germline, CDR1 is SQVTM and CDR2 ANQGSEA. The CDR3 covers 14 residues. This CDR3 is CSVVLDRSIGELFF.

The chain couples TRBV5-6 to TRBJ1-1. Germline values: CDR1 SGHDT, CDR2 YYEEEE. The CDR3 is made up of 14 amino acids. The CDR3 reads CASSWDRMNTEAFF.

V and J are TRBV29-1 and TRBJ2-1; the TRBD1 assignment by TCRdb is unverifiable without DNA. The germline V gene encodes CDR1 SQVTM and CDR2 ANQGSEA. There are 13 residues in the CDR3. CDR3 protein: CSGTGQAAYEQFF.

The chain carries TRBV2 and TRBJ2-7; TCRdb gives TRBD2 as the D gene, but with no DNA this cannot be confirmed. Germline-derived CDR1 and CDR2 are SNHLY and FYNNEI. The CDR3 length is 13 residues. The CDR3 sequence is CASEGLAGYEQYF.

The chain has TRBV15 and TRBJ2-1; the TCRdb D gene call, TRBD2, has no DNA to confirm it. The CDR3 is made up of 14 amino acids. Germline CDR1 reads LNHNV; CDR2 reads YYDKDF (reference sequence). The CDR3 region is CATSSPVGYNEQFF.

This chain connects TRBV29-1 to TRBJ2-7; absent DNA, TCRdb's TRBD1 call cannot be checked. CDR1 is SQVTM and CDR2 is ANQGSEA in the germline V gene. This CDR3 has 13 amino acids. CDR3: CSVEDRQTYEQYF.